Listed below are T cell receptor beta chains from one sample, sequenced in a study of blood T cell repertoires in COVID-19. Measured with immunoSEQ multiplex PCR; TCRdb has only the in-frame clones, and not every one. The sample lists fewer than 250,000 clones; around 86% were seen once. The sequenced material came from PBMCs or T cells enriched from blood (not recorded which). The receptors derive from a man aged 25 to 40 in a cohort exposed to, infected with or recovered from COVID-19 (not recorded which). Each CDR3 is given with its conserved first and last residue. D genes are given only for firm matches. The listing skips clone size in some rows; elsewhere it reads once, few, many or a size class.

clone size	D gene	V gene	J gene	CDR3 length	CDR3 DNA	CDR3 protein
once	TRBD1	TRBV15	TRBJ1-3	20	TGTGCCACCAGCAGATACGGGACAGTAACAAGAACCAACTCTGGAAACACCATATATTTT	CATSRYGTVTRTNSGNTIYF
NA	NA	TRBV19	TRBJ2-5	15	TGTGCCAGTAGTATATTTAGGGCAGGGGAAGAGACCCAGTACTTC	CASSIFRAGEETQYF
NA	NA	TRBV18	TRBJ2-7	15	TGTGCCAGCTCAGCGGGGAATTCAAGGCAGTACGAGCAGTACTTC	CASSAGNSRQYEQYF
NA	NA	TRBV18	TRBJ1-3	12	TGTGCCAGCTCACCCCGGGGAAACACCATATATTTT	CASSPRGNTIYF
NA	NA	TRBV4-2	TRBJ1-2	14	TGTGCCAGCAGCCAAGCGCAGAATCGGGATGGCTACACCTTC	CASSQAQNRDGYTF
once	NA	TRBV9	TRBJ1-1	14	TGTGCCAGCAGCTCCGAAACCGGGGGGCATGAAGCTTTCTTT	CASSSETGGHEAFF
NA	NA	TRBV6-2/TRBV6-3	TRBJ1-1	15	TGTGCCAGCAGTTACCGACAGCTTTTGAACACTGAAGCTTTCTTT	CASSYRQLLNTEAFF
NA	TRBD1	TRBV18	TRBJ2-7	16	TGTGCCAGCTCACCCCTCCGACAGGGGGGGAGATTCGAGCAGTACTTC	CASSPLRQGGRFEQYF
once	NA	TRBV14	TRBJ2-7	15	TGTGCCAGCAGCCAAGACGACTCCCCCTCCTACGAGCAGTACTTC	CASSQDDSPSYEQYF
NA	NA	TRBV28	TRBJ2-7	12	TGTGCCAGCAGTTCAACAGACTACGAGCAGTACTTC	CASSSTDYEQYF
NA	TRBD1	TRBV6-2/TRBV6-3	TRBJ2-7	13	TGTGCCAGCAGTTACGGGACAGCCCACGAGCAGTACTTC	CASSYGTAHEQYF
NA	NA	TRBV28	TRBJ1-2	13	TGTGCCAGCAAATTAGGGGTTGACTATGGCTACACCTTC	CASKLGVDYGYTF
NA	TRBD2	TRBV9	TRBJ2-1	17	TGTGCCAGCAGCGTAGATTTAGGGCTAGCGGGATTGAATGAGCAGTTCTTC	CASSVDLGLAGLNEQFF
NA	TRBD1	TRBV7-9	TRBJ1-1	13	TGTGCCAGCAGCTTAGGGACAGGGAAGGGGGCTTTCTTT	CASSLGTGKGAFF
NA	NA	TRBV18	TRBJ1-1	15	TGTGCCAGCTCACCAGGCCGGCAGGCGAACACTGAAGCTTTCTTT	CASSPGRQANTEAFF
NA	TRBD1	TRBV5-1	TRBJ2-7	13	TGCGCCAGTTGGGACAGCTTCTCCTACGAGCAGTACTTC	CASWDSFSYEQYF
NA	TRBD2	TRBV7-3	TRBJ2-1	12	TGTGCCAGCAGCAGCGGGATGGATGAGCAGTTCTTC	CASSSGMDEQFF
NA	NA	TRBV5-1	TRBJ2-1	17	TGCGCCAGCAGCTTGATCTTGCGTCAGGGGGGTTACAATGAGCAGTTCTTC	CASSLILRQGGYNEQFF
NA	NA	TRBV5-6	TRBJ1-2	12	TGTGCCAGCAGGATGAGGTTCCAGGGCTACACCTTC	CASRMRFQGYTF
NA	NA	TRBV4-1	TRBJ2-5	13	TGCGCCAGCAGCCAAGTCAGCGTGGAGACCCAGTACTTC	CASSQVSVETQYF
NA	NA	TRBV7-6	TRBJ2-1	16	TGTGCCAGCAGCCCTACCCCTAGAAGCTCCTACAATGAGCAGTTCTTC	CASSPTPRSSYNEQFF
NA	TRBD1	TRBV27	TRBJ1-4	15	TGTGCCACAAAAAAAGGGGGCGAAGTAAATGAAAAACTGTTTTTT	CATKKGGEVNEKLFF
NA	NA	TRBV9	TRBJ1-3	17	TGTGCCAGCAGTGTGACCGGAACAGGGTCGCGAAGAAACACCATATATTTT	CASSVTGTGSRRNTIYF
NA	NA	TRBV11-2	TRBJ1-1	15	TGTGCCAGCAGCTTAGCTTGGGCGGGGAACACTGAAGCTTTCTTT	CASSLAWAGNTEAFF
NA	NA	TRBV7-2	TRBJ1-3	13	TGTGCCAGCAGCTTAAACACCATAAACACCATATATTTT	CASSLNTINTIYF
NA	NA	TRBV6-5	TRBJ2-5	14	TGTGCCAGCAGTTCCACCGGGAAGAGGGAGACCCAGTACTTC	CASSSTGKRETQYF
NA	TRBD2	TRBV27	TRBJ2-7	15	TGTGCCAGCAGTTCCCGGGGGGGTGGACACTACGAGCAGTACTTC	CASSSRGGGHYEQYF
NA	NA	TRBV2	TRBJ1-6	16	TGTGCCAGCAGTGATTTCTACGGAGCCTCCCTAGCTCCCCTCCACTTT	CASSDFYGASLAPLHF
NA	NA	TRBV5-4	TRBJ1-2	14	TGTGCCAGCAGCTTGGATGGTCGGGGAGATGGCTACACCTTC	CASSLDGRGDGYTF
NA	TRBD2	TRBV15	TRBJ2-1	15	TGTGCCACCAGCAGAGAAACGGGAGGGTACAATGAGCAGTTCTTC	CATSRETGGYNEQFF
NA	TRBD1	TRBV27	TRBJ2-7	15	TGTGCCAGCAGTTTAAGTACAGGGGGCGCGTACGAGCAGTACTTC	CASSLSTGGAYEQYF
NA	NA	TRBV7-7	TRBJ2-7	14	TGTGCTAGCAGCTTAGCACAGGGACCCTACGAGCAGTACTTC	CASSLAQGPYEQYF
once	NA	TRBV24-1	TRBJ2-7	13	TGTGCCACCAGTGGCAGACAGTCCTACGAGCAGTACTTC	CATSGRQSYEQYF
NA	TRBD1	TRBV6-1	TRBJ1-5	15	TGTGCCAGCATTGAACTCGGGACAGGCAATCAGCCCCAGCATTTT	CASIELGTGNQPQHF
NA	NA	TRBV7-9	TRBJ2-3	17	TGTGCCAGCAGCTCCGCCGAAAGACAAGTTAGCACAGATACGCAGTATTTT	CASSSAERQVSTDTQYF
NA	NA	TRBV2	TRBJ1-4	12	TGTGCCAGCAGTCCCAGAGGCGAAAAACTGTTTTTT	CASSPRGEKLFF
few	TRBD2	TRBV7-7	TRBJ2-7	15	TGTGCTAGCAGCCTCCACGCTGGGGGGGACTACGAGCAGTACTTC	CASSLHAGGDYEQYF
NA	NA	TRBV19	TRBJ2-7	14	TGTGCCAGTAGTACCACGGGACTGAGCTACGAGCAGTACTTC	CASSTTGLSYEQYF
NA	TRBD1	TRBV11-3	TRBJ2-7	14	TGTGCCAGCAGCCACGGACAGGGACCCTACGAGCAGTACTTC	CASSHGQGPYEQYF
NA	TRBD2	TRBV19	TRBJ2-1	16	TGTGCCAGTAGTAAACGGCTAGCGGGACCCTACAATGAGCAGTTCTTC	CASSKRLAGPYNEQFF
NA	TRBD1	TRBV2	TRBJ1-6	15	TGTGCCAGCACCGTACAGGGGGCCTATAATTCACCCCTCCACTTT	CASTVQGAYNSPLHF
NA	NA	TRBV7-9	TRBJ2-5	12	TGTGCCAGCTCACCGGTAGAAGAGACCCAGTACTTC	CASSPVEETQYF
NA	TRBD1	TRBV18	TRBJ1-1	12	TGTGCCAGCTCACCACCACAGGGGCAAGCTTTCTTT	CASSPPQGQAFF
NA	NA	TRBV28	TRBJ2-1	14	TGTGCCAGCAGTTTATGGCAGCTAGACAATGAGCAGTTCTTC	CASSLWQLDNEQFF
once	NA	TRBV28	TRBJ2-6	15	TGTGCCAGCAGTTTCGGAGGAACTGGGGCCAACGTCCTGACTTTC	CASSFGGTGANVLTF
NA	NA	TRBV28	TRBJ2-1	15	TGTGCCAGCAGTTCCGACCTGGGGGCGTACAATGAGCAGTTCTTC	CASSSDLGAYNEQFF
NA	NA	TRBV14	TRBJ2-3	19	TGTGCCAGCAGCCAAGGAGGGGGAGACAGGCCCATATTAACAGATACGCAGTATTTT	CASSQGGGDRPILTDTQYF
NA	TRBD2	TRBV3-1/TRBV3-2	TRBJ2-3	19	TGTGCCAGCAGCCTTACCCACTTTGCTAGCGGGAGGGCCGCAGATACGCAGTATTTT	CASSLTHFASGRAADTQYF